This entry concerns a single TCR beta chain. This entry is derived from a study of preoperative IRX-2 immunotherapy in early breast cancer. Some clones are missing from TCRdb's copy, which holds only in-frame ones; the method was immunoSEQ multiplex PCR. This table holds 35,000 to 40,000 clones, roughly four fifths found once. There are 17 residues in the CDR3. CDR1 and CDR2 (germline): SGHNT, YENEEA. The V gene end was trimmed by 4 bases and the J gene end by 4 bases; junction bases not matched to a gene: 14. Treatment: preoperative locoregional IRX-2 cytokine immunotherapy. Samples came from a phase Ib trial of preoperative locoregional IRX-2 cytokine immunotherapy.

The TCR comes from a human donor with breast cancer. This chain joins TRBV11-3 and TRBJ1-2; 8 bases map to TRBD1. The source was lymph node tissue, collected after IRX-2 immunotherapy. This CDR3 is CASSSSLTTGEGYGYTF. CDR3 DNA: TGTGCCAGCAGCTCATCGCTCACGACAGGGGAGGGCTATGGCTACACCTTC.